This entry lists 8 T cell receptor beta chains sequenced from one sample in a study of PD-L1 blockade in urothelial cancer (dated by TCRdb to the late 2010s). Receptor amplification or capture employed the immunoSEQ multiplex PCR assay. TCRdb holds this immuneACCESS table with in-frame rearrangements only. Some clones are missing; in checked studies, unresolved V genes explain under half, and the rest has no known cause. The sample contains 70,000 or so clones, almost 90% of them found a single time. The ten biggest clones cover approximately 4.5% of the sample. The time point label for this specimen denotes: pretreatment peripheral blood. The source material was PBMCs, sampled around atezolizumab (anti-PD-L1) treatment. The receptors derive from a man between 65 and 85 years old with urothelial cancer.

Of note for this clone: Other DNA sequences in the same sample also yield this CDR3. The V gene is TRBV6-5, the J gene TRBJ2-7; 12 bases line up with TRBD2. CDR1 is MNHEY, CDR2 SVGAGI, per germline. V shed 8 bases and J 2 bases; nucleotides not matched to a gene: 1. This CDR3 comprises 13 residues. CDR3 nucleotides: TGTGCCAGCCGACTAGCGGGAGCCTACGAGCAGTACTTC. This gives the protein CASRLAGAYEQYF.

The rearrangement uses TRBV28 and TRBJ2-7; 10 bases match TRBD2. This CDR3 comprises 16 residues. CDR1 and CDR2 from the germline V gene are MDHEN and SYDVKM. Germline trimming cut 5 bases from V and 1 base from J; bases unmatched to any gene: 8. As DNA, the CDR3 is TGTGCCAGCAGTCCCCAGGGACTAGCGAATTCCTACGAGCAGTACTTC. Protein: CASSPQGLANSYEQYF.

This clone is a singleton in its sample. This rearrangement joins TRBV19 to TRBJ1-5, with 7 nucleotides matching TRBD1. This CDR3 contains 17 residues. CDR1 and CDR2 (germline): LNHDA, SQIVND (reference sequence). V lost 5 bases, J lost 4 bases, and 14 bases stayed unmatched. CDR3 loop: CASSARQGLRLNQPQHF. In DNA form, the CDR3 reads TGTGCCAGTAGTGCCCGACAGGGTCTGAGATTGAATCAGCCCCAGCATTTT.

This chain links TRBV5-1 with TRBJ2-7; the match to TRBD1 covers 8 bases. CDR1 is SGHRS and CDR2 is YFSETQ in the germline V gene. V lost 0 bases and J lost 5; bases outside the gene matches: 4. The CDR3 contains 14 residues. The CDR3 DNA follows: TGCGCCAGCAGCTTGGGGGACAGGTCCCACGAGCAGTACTTC. This codes for CASSLGDRSHEQYF.

The V and J genes are TRBV6-6 and TRBJ2-5; tentatively, D is TRBD1 (6 bases). The V gene lost 6 bases and the J gene lost 5 bases, with 16 bases spanning the gap. There are 14 residues in the CDR3. Germline CDR1 MNHNY, CDR2 SVGAGI (reference sequence). CDR3 sequence reads: CASSRGQSSETQYF. Here the CDR3 DNA reads TGTGCCAGCAGCCGAGGACAGTCTTCCGAGACCCAGTACTTC.

The rearrangement joins TRBV19 to TRBJ1-2, with 9 bases aligning to TRBD1. The CDR3 has 15 residues. Germline lookup yields CDR1 LNHDA and CDR2 SQIVND (reference sequence). Trimming at V came to 5 bases and at J to 4 bases, leaving 8 bases not matched to a gene. Here the CDR3 reads CASSPGQGLGYGYTF. CDR3 DNA: TGTGCCAGTAGTCCGGGACAGGGTCTTGGCTATGGCTACACCTTC. Based on the CDR3 plus reference TRBV19 and TRBJ1-2, the full variable domain is DGGITQSPKYLFRKEGQNVTLSCEQNLNHDAMYWYRQDPGQGLRLIYYSQIVNDFQKGDIAEGYSVSREKKESFPLTVTSAQKNPTAFYLCASSPGQGLGYGYTFGSGTRLTVV.

This rearrangement joins TRBV2 to TRBJ2-1; 10 nucleotides line up with TRBD1. Germline V lookup: CDR1 SNHLY, CDR2 FYNNEI. CDR3 length: 14 amino acids. V shed 6 bases, J shed 9 bases, and the junction held 8 bases outside the gene matches. CDR3 in DNA: TGTGCCAGCAGGATCGGACAGGGGGGTACTGAGCAGTTCTTC. As protein: CASRIGQGGTEQFF.

This clone has more than one count but fewer than ten. The genes are TRBV7-2 and TRBJ2-1, with a weak D call TRBD2 (5 bases). The CDR3 contains 17 residues. Trimming stripped 1 base from V and 5 bases from J, with 18 bases between. Germline lookup yields CDR1 SGHTA and CDR2 FQGNSA. DNA of the CDR3: TGTGCCAGCAGCTTAGGCCCCGCGGGCGGCTTCGACAATGAGCAGTTCTTC. Translating gives CASSLGPAGGFDNEQFF.